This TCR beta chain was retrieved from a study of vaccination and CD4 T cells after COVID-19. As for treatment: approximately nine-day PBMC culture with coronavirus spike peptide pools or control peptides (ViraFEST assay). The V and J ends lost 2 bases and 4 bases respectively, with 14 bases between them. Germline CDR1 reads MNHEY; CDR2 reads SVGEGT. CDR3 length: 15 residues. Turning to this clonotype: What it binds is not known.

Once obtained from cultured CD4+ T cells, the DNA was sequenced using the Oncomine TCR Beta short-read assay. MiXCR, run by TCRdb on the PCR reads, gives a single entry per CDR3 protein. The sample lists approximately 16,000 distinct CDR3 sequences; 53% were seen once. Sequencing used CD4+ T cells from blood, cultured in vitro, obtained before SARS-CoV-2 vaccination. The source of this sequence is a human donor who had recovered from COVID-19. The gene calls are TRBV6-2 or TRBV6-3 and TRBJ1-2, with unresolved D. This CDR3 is CASSYPPAGSYGYTF. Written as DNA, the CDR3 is TGTGCCAGCAGTTACCCCCCCGCGGGAAGCTATGGCTACACCTTC.